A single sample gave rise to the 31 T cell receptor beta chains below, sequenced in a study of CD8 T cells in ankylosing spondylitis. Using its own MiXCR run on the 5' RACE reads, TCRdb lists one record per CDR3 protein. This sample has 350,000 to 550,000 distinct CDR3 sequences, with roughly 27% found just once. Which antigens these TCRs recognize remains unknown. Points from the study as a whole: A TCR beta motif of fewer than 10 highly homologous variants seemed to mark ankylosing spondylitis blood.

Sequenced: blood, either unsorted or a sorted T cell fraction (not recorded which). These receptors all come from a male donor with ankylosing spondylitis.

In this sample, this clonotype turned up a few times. The CDR3 protein is CSASRGPKNGEQFF. The DNA of the CDR3 is TGCAGTGCTTCCCGGGGCCCCAAGAATGGTGAGCAGTTCTTC. The chain uses TRBV20-1 and TRBJ2-1, with D perhaps matching TRBD1 or TRBD2 (5 bases each). This CDR3 has 14 residues. V shed 5 bases and J shed 9 bases, with 20 bases lying between them. The germline CDR1 and CDR2 sequences are DFQATT and SNEGSKA (reference sequence).

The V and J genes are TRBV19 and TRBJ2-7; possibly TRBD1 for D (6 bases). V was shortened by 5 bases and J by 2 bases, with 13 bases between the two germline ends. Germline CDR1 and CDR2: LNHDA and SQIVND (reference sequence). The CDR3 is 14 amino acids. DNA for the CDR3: TGTGCCAGTAGTCAGGGACATGGAGCCTACGAGCAGTACGTC. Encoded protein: CASSQGHGAYEQYV.

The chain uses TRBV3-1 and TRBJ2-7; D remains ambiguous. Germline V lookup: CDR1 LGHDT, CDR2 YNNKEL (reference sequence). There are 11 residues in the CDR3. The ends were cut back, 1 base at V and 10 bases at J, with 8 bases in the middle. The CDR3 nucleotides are TGTGCCAGCAGCCAAGCAGAATTTCAGTACTTC. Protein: CASSQAEFQYF.

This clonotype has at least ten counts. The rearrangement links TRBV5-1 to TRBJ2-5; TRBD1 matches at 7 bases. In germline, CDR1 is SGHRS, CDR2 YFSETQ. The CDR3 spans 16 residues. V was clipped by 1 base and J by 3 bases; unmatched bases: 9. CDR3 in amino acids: CASSLIATGAEETQYF. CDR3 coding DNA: TGCGCCAGCAGCTTGATAGCTACAGGGGCCGAAGAGACCCAGTACTTC.

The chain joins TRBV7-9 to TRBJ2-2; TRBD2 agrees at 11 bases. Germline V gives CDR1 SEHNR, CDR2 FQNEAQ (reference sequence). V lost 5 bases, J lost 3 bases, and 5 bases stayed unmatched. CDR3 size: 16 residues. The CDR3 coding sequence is TGTGCCAGCAGCAGGGGACTAGCGGAGTACACCGGGGAGCTGTTTTTT. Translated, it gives CASSRGLAEYTGELFF.

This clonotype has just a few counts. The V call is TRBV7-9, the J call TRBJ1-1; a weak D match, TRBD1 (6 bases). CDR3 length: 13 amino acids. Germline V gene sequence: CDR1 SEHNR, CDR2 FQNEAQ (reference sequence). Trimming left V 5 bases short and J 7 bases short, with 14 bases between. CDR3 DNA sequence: TGTGCCAGCAGCCTGACAGGTCCGAATGAAGCTTTCTTT. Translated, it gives CASSLTGPNEAFF.

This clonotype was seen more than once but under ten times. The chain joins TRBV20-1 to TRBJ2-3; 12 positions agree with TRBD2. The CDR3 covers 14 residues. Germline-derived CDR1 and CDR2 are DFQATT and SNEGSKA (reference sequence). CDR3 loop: CSDRTSGMSDTQYF. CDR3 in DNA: TGCAGCGACCGGACTAGCGGGATGTCAGATACGCAGTATTTT.

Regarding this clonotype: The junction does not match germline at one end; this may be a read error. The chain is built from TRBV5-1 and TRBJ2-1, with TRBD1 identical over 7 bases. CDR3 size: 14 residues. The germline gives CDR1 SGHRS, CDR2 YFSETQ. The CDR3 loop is CPSSWQGVVDEQFF. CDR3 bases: TGCCCCAGCAGTTGGCAGGGGGTTGTTGATGAGCAGTTCTTC.

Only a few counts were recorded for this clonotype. The CDR3 spells CASSRLEGPNQPQHF. The CDR3 DNA reads TGTGCCAGCAGCCGGCTGGAGGGTCCCAATCAGCCCCAGCATTTT. This chain links TRBV4-2 with TRBJ1-5; D unclear. CDR3 length: 15 residues. The ends were cut back, 4 bases at V and 3 bases at J, with 13 bases in the middle. Germline CDR1 LGHNA, CDR2 YNFKEQ.

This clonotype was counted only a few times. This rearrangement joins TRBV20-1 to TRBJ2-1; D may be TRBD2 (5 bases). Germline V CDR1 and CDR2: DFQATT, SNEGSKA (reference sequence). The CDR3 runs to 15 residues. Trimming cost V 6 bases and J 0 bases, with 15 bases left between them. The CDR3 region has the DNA TGCAGTGCCGAGGGCGGGTTAGGCTCCTACAATGAGCAGTTCTTC. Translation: CSAEGGLGSYNEQFF.

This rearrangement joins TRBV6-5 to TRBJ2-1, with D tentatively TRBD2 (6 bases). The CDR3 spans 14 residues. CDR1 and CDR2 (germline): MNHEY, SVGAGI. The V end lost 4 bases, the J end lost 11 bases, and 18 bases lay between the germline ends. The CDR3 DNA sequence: TGTGCCAGCAGTTCCGCCCGGGACTCAGGCAAGCAGTTCTTC. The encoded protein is CASSSARDSGKQFF.

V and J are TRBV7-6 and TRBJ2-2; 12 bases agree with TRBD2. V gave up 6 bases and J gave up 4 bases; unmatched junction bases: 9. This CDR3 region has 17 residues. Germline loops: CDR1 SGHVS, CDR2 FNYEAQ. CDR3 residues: CASRSHPGLAGTGELFF. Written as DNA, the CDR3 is TGTGCCAGCAGATCCCATCCGGGACTAGCGGGCACCGGGGAGCTGTTTTTT.

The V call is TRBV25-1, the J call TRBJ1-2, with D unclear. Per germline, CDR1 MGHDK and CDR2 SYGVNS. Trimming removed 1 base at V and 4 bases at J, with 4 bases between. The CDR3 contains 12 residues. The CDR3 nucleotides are TGTGCCAGCAGTGAATCTCGCTATGGCTACACCTTC. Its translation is CASSESRYGYTF.

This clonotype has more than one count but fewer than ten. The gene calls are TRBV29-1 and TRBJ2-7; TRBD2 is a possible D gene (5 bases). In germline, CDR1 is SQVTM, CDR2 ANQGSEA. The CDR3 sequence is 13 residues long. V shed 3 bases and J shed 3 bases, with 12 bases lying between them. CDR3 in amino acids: CSVDGGTDYEQYF. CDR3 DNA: TGCAGCGTTGATGGAGGAACCGACTACGAGCAGTACTTC.

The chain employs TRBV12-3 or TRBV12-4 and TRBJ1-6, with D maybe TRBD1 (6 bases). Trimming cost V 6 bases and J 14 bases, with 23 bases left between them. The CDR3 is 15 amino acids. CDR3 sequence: CASSSHGGRTMSLHF. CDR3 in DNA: TGTGCCAGCAGCTCCCACGGGGGGCGCACGATGTCCCTCCACTTT.

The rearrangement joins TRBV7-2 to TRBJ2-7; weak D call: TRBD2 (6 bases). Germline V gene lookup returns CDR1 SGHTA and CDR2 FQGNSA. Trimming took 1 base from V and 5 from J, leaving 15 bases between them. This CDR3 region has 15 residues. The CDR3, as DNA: TGTGCCAGCAGCTTAGGGGGACTCATCGCCCACGAGCAGTACTTC. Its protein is CASSLGGLIAHEQYF.

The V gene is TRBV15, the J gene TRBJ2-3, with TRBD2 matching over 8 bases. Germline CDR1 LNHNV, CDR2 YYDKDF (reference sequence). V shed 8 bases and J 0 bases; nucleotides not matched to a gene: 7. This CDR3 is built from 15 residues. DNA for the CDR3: TGTGCCACCTCCTTCGGGAGGGTCAGCACAGATACGCAGTATTTT. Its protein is CATSFGRVSTDTQYF.

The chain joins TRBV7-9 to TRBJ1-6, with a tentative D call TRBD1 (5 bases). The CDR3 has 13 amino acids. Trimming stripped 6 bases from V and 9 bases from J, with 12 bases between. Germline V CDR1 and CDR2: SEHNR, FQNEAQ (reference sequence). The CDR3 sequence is CASRTPGTSPLHF. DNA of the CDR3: TGTGCCAGCAGAACACCAGGGACTTCACCCCTCCACTTT.

CDR3 residues: CASRKQGLLKNTEAFF. For the CDR3, the DNA is TGTGCCAGCAGAAAACAGGGGCTTCTTAAGAACACTGAAGCTTTCTTT. The chain is built from TRBV2 and TRBJ1-1; 7 nucleotides line up with TRBD1. Germline V lookup: CDR1 SNHLY, CDR2 FYNNEI. The CDR3 spans 16 residues. V gave up 6 bases and J gave up 1 base; unmatched junction bases: 11.

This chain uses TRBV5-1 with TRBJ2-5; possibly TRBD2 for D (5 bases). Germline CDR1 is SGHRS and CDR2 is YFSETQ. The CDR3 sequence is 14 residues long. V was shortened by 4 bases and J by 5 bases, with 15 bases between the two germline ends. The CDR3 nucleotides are TGCGCCAGCAGCACCCGACCGGGGATGGAGACCCAGTACTTC. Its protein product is CASSTRPGMETQYF. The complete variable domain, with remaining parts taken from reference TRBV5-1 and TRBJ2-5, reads KAGVTQTPRYLIKTRGQQVTLSCSPISGHRSVSWYQQTPGQGLQFLFEYFSETQRNKGNFPGRFSGRQFSNSRSEMNVSTLELGDSALYLCASSTRPGMETQYFGPGTRLLVL.

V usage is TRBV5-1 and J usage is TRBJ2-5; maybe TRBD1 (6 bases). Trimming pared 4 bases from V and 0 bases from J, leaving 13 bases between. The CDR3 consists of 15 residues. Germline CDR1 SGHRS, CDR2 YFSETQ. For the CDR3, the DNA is TGCGCCAGCAGCGTCGCCGGGACAAACCAAGAGACCCAGTACTTC. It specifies CASSVAGTNQETQYF. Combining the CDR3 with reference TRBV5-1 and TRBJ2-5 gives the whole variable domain KAGVTQTPRYLIKTRGQQVTLSCSPISGHRSVSWYQQTPGQGLQFLFEYFSETQRNKGNFPGRFSGRQFSNSRSEMNVSTLELGDSALYLCASSVAGTNQETQYFGPGTRLLVL.

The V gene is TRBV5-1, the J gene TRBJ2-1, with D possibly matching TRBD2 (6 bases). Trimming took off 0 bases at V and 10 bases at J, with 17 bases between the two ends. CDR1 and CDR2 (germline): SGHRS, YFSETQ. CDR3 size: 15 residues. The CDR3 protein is CASSLDLASKKEQFF. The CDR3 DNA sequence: TGCGCCAGCAGCTTGGATCTAGCGTCCAAAAAGGAGCAGTTCTTC.

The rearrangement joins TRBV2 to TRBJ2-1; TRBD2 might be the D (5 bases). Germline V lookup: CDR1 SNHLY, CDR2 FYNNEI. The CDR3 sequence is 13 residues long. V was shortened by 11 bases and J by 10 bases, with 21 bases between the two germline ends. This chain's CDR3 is CAAAVKEVGEQFF. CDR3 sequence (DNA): TGTGCCGCCGCGGTAAAGGAGGTTGGGGAGCAGTTCTTC.

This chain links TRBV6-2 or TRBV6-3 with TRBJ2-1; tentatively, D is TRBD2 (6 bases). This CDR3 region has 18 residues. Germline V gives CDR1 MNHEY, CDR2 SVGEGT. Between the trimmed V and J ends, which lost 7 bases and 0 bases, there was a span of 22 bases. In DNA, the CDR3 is TGTGCCAGCATTCCGTGGGAGGCGAAGCCGAGCTCCTACAATGAGCAGTTCTTC. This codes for CASIPWEAKPSSYNEQFF.

The CDR3 loop reads CASDRGSSGSSSYEQYV. In DNA, the CDR3 is TGTGCCAGCGACCGCGGCTCTAGCGGTTCAAGCTCCTACGAGCAGTACGTC. The V gene is TRBV2, the J gene TRBJ2-7, with TRBD2 matching over 7 bases. Unmatched junction bases numbered 16, after V lost 8 bases and J lost 0 bases. The V gene's germline CDR1 is SNHLY and CDR2 FYNNEI. The CDR3 is 17 amino acids.

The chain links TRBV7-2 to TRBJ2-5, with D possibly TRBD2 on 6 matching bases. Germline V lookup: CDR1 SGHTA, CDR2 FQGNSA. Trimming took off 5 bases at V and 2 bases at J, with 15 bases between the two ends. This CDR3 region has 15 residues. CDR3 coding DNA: TGTGCCAGCAGCCCCTCGGGACTGGCACAAGAGACCCAGTACTTC. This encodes CASSPSGLAQETQYF.

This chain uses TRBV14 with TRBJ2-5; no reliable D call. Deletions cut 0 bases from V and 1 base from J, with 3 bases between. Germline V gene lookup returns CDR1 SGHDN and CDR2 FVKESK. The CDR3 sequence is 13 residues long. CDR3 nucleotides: TGTGCCAGCAGCCAAGAGGCCCAAGAGACCCAGTACTTC. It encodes CASSQEAQETQYF.

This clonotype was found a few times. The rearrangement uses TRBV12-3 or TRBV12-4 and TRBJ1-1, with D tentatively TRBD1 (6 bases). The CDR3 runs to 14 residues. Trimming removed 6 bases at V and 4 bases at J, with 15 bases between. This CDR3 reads CASRVTGWSTEAFF. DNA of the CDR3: TGTGCCAGCAGGGTTACAGGGTGGAGCACTGAAGCTTTCTTT.

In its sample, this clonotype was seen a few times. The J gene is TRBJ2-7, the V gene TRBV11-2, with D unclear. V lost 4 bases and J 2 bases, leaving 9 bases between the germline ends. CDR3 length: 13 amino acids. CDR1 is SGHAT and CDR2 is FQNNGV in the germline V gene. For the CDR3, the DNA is TGTGCCAGCAGCTCAGACACTGCCTACGAGCAGTACTTC. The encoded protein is CASSSDTAYEQYF.

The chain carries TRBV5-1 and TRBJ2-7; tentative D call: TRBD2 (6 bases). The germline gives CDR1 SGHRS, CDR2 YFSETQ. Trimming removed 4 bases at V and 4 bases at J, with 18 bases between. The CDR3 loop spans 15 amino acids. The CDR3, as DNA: TGCGCCAGCAGCCCCTTGGGGCGGGATCGTTACGAGCAGTACGTC. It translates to CASSPLGRDRYEQYV.

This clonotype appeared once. Written as DNA, the CDR3 is TGTGCCAGCTGTCGCAGGGTGATTGGGGGGGAAACCTACGAGCAGTACGTC. Translating it yields CASCRRVIGGETYEQYV. This chain links TRBV6-1 with TRBJ2-7; TRBD2 agrees at 7 bases. With V trimmed by 8 bases and J by 2 bases, 18 bases remained unmatched. The CDR3 contains 17 residues. CDR1 is MNHNS, CDR2 SASEGT, per germline.